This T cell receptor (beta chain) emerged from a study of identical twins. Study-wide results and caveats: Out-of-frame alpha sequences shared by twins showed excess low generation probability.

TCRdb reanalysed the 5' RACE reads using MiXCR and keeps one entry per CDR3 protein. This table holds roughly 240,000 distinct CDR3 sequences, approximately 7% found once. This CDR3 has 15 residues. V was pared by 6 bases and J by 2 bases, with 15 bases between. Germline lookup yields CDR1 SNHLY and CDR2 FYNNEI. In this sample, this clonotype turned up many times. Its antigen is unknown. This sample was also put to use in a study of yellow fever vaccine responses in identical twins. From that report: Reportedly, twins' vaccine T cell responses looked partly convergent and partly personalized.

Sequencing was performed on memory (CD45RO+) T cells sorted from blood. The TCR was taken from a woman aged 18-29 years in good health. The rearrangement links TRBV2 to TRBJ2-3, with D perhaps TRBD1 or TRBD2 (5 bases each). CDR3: CASSFTGTNTDTQYF. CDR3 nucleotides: TGTGCCAGCAGCTTCACCGGGACCAACACAGATACGCAGTATTTT.